A single sample is the source of the 27 T cell receptor beta chains below, sequenced in a study of CD8 T cells in Susac syndrome (dated by TCRdb to the late 2010s). The library was prepared using the immunoSEQ multiplex PCR assay. RNA was extracted with the RNeasy kit and roughly 0.45 to 1 ug was reverse transcribed using random hexamers. In-frame beta chains were kept once TCRdb had trimmed the public reads at Q25 with fastp and called clones with MiXCR. Every distinct CDR3 protein forms one entry, paired with its most common genes and DNA. This sample lists 85,000 to 130,000 distinct CDR3 sequences; roughly 94% were detected once. Clones ranked in the top ten supply about 0.42% of the sample. Sequenced sample: CD8+ T cells from PBMCs. The source of these receptors is a human donor with Susac syndrome.

The gene calls are TRBV7-8 and TRBJ2-2; D is uncertain. V lost 5 bases, J lost 5 bases, and 9 bases lay in between. Germline CDR1 SGHVS, CDR2 FQNEAQ. The CDR3 consists of 13 residues. The CDR3 region is CASSPSATGELFF. In DNA form, the CDR3 reads TGTGCCAGCAGCCCGAGTGCGACCGGGGAGCTGTTTTTT.

The chain combines TRBV2 with TRBJ2-7, with 8 positions matching TRBD2. The CDR3 extends over 14 amino acids. Germline lookup yields CDR1 SNHLY and CDR2 FYNNEI. The V segment lost 9 bases and the J segment 6 bases; nucleotides outside the gene matches: 13. The CDR3 spells CASSGADGLGEQYF. CDR3 DNA sequence: TGTGCCAGTAGCGGGGCAGACGGGTTAGGCGAGCAGTACTTC.

V is TRBV24-1 and J is TRBJ2-5, with 9 bases lining up with TRBD2. Germline CDR1 KGHDR, CDR2 SFDVKD. After removal of 3 bases from V and 3 bases from J, the junction contained 7 bases not matched to a gene. The CDR3 runs to 16 residues. The CDR3 coding sequence is TGTGCCACCAGTGATGCGACTAGCGGACACAAAGAGACCCAGTACTTC. Protein: CATSDATSGHKETQYF.

J is TRBJ2-2 and V is TRBV27, with D tentatively TRBD1 (6 bases). This CDR3 region has 14 residues. CDR1 and CDR2 (germline): MNHEY, SMNVEV (reference sequence). Between the trimmed V and J ends, which lost 5 bases and 4 bases, there was a span of 11 bases. This chain's CDR3 is CASSPGQSTGELFF. As DNA, the CDR3 is TGTGCCAGCAGTCCAGGACAGTCCACCGGGGAGCTGTTTTTT.

In its sample, this clonotype was seen once. The chain couples TRBV3-1 to TRBJ2-2, with a possible D match to TRBD2 (5 bases). The CDR3 loop spans 14 amino acids. Trimming took off 0 bases at V and 9 bases at J, with 11 bases between the two ends. From germline, CDR1 is LGHDT and CDR2 YNNKEL (reference sequence). DNA for the CDR3: TGTGCCAGCAGCCAAGAGGGAGCATCCCGGGAGCTGTTTTTT. Its translation is CASSQEGASRELFF.

The rearrangement joins TRBV6-6 to TRBJ2-1, with D possibly matching TRBD1 (6 bases). This CDR3 is built from 14 residues. V was clipped by 5 bases and J by 6 bases, with 14 bases between them. Germline CDR1 MNHNY, CDR2 SVGAGI (reference sequence). The CDR3 sequence: CASSHWTVSNEQFF. The CDR3 region has the DNA TGTGCCAGCAGTCACTGGACAGTCTCCAATGAGCAGTTCTTC.

The gene calls are TRBV20-1 and TRBJ2-7; 7 positions match TRBD1. Germline trimming cut 3 bases from V and 4 bases from J; bases unmatched to any gene: 6. Germline lookup yields CDR1 DFQATT and CDR2 SNEGSKA (reference sequence). This CDR3 has 13 residues. DNA for the CDR3: TGCAGTGCTAGCCTAGGGGGCTCTTACGAGCAGTACTTC. Amino acids: CSASLGGSYEQYF.

This rearrangement joins TRBV29-1 to TRBJ1-4; D is unclear. The CDR3 consists of 13 residues. CDR1 is SQVTM and CDR2 is ANQGSEA in the germline V gene. Deletions cut 4 bases from V and 5 bases from J, with 11 bases between. The CDR3 nucleotides are TGCAGCGTTGTTCAGGAGTGGAATGAAAAACTGTTTTTT. It codes for CSVVQEWNEKLFF. The full variable domain, completed using reference TRBV29-1 and TRBJ1-4, is SAVISQKPSRDICQRGTSLTIQCQVDSQVTMMFWYRQQPGQSLTLIATANQGSEATYESGFVIDKFPISRPNLTFSTLTVSNMSPEDSSIYLCSVVQEWNEKLFFGSGTQLSVL.

In its sample, this clonotype was seen once. The J gene is TRBJ1-2, the V gene TRBV4-3; a weak D match, TRBD1 (5 bases). There are 13 residues in the CDR3. V lost 1 base, J lost 5 bases, and 8 bases lay in between. Germline V CDR1 and CDR2: LGHNA, YSLEER. CDR3 bases: TGCGCCAGCAGCCAAGGGGACGGTTATGGCTACACCTTC. Translated, it gives CASSQGDGYGYTF.

V gene TRBV2 combines with J gene TRBJ2-1; D remains ambiguous. Germline V lookup: CDR1 SNHLY, CDR2 FYNNEI. Trimming took off 6 bases at V and 9 bases at J, with 6 bases between the two ends. This CDR3 spans 10 amino acids. The CDR3 DNA reads as TGTGCCAGCAGAGGTGTTGAGCAGTTCTTC. Translating gives CASRGVEQFF.

The gene calls are TRBV29-1 and TRBJ2-5; 10 nucleotides agree with TRBD2. CDR1 is SQVTM and CDR2 is ANQGSEA in the germline V gene. V dropped 0 bases and J dropped 5; count of bases not matched to a gene: 9. The CDR3 covers 16 residues. The CDR3 loop is CSVEDWSGGADETQYF. The CDR3 region has the DNA TGCAGCGTTGAAGATTGGAGCGGGGGGGCGGATGAGACCCAGTACTTC.

The chain has TRBV20-1 and TRBJ1-1; perhaps TRBD1 as D (6 bases). The CDR3 sequence is 13 residues long. The germline V gene has CDR1 DFQATT and CDR2 SNEGSKA (reference sequence). Trimming stripped 2 bases from V and 4 bases from J, with 11 bases between. The CDR3 DNA follows: TGCAGTGCTAGAACCACAGGGAGCACTGAAGCTTTCTTT. Its translation is CSARTTGSTEAFF.

This clonotype was observed a single time. The chain has TRBV29-1 and TRBJ2-3, with D maybe TRBD1 (6 bases). V was shortened by 1 base and J by 2 bases, with 10 bases between the two germline ends. The CDR3 covers 14 residues. Germline CDR1 SQVTM, CDR2 ANQGSEA. CDR3 in amino acids: CSVEGQGPTDTQYF. CDR3 coding DNA: TGCAGCGTTGAAGGGCAGGGGCCCACAGATACGCAGTATTTT.

This rearrangement joins TRBV10-2 to TRBJ1-5; D is undetermined. The CDR3 consists of 12 residues. Germline V CDR1 and CDR2: WSHSY, SAAADI. The V end was cut by 3 bases, the J end by 5 bases, with 5 bases between. DNA of the CDR3: TGCGCCAGCAGTGAAAGCCATCAGCCCCAGCATTTT. Its translation is CASSESHQPQHF.

The genes are TRBV19 and TRBJ2-1; no reliable D call. Trimming removed 3 bases at V and 0 bases at J, with 12 bases between. The CDR3 extends over 16 amino acids. From germline, CDR1 is LNHDA and CDR2 SQIVND (reference sequence). DNA for the CDR3: TGTGCCAGTAGTATCATAGGCGGTAGCTCCTACAATGAGCAGTTCTTC. This translates into CASSIIGGSSYNEQFF.

The rearrangement uses TRBV18 and TRBJ1-5; D unresolved. Per the germline V gene, CDR1 is KGHSH and CDR2 is LQKENI. The CDR3 sequence is 15 residues long. V lost 6 bases and J lost 2, with 14 bases in between. CDR3 DNA: TGTGCCAGCTCCCAATACGAGGTCGGCAATCAGCCCCAGCATTTT. Protein product: CASSQYEVGNQPQHF.

The chain recombines TRBV2 with TRBJ2-2; 8 positions match TRBD2. In germline, CDR1 is SNHLY, CDR2 FYNNEI. The CDR3 runs 16 residues. V dropped 10 bases and J dropped 6; count of bases not matched to a gene: 16. CDR3 bases: TGTGCCACTGGGGGACGAGCGGGGGTCAAACCCGGGGAGCTGTTTTTT. Translating it yields CATGGRAGVKPGELFF.

The chain employs TRBV13 and TRBJ1-2; tentatively, D is TRBD1 (6 bases). This CDR3 region has 13 residues. V lost 8 bases to trimming and J lost 8 bases, with 18 bases between them. Germline V lookup: CDR1 PRHDT, CDR2 FYEKMQ (reference sequence). This CDR3 reads CASGNRWGLGYTF. The CDR3 nucleotides read TGTGCCAGCGGGAATCGGTGGGGGCTAGGCTACACCTTC.

This CDR3 reads CASSLDSGGASGYTF. DNA for the CDR3: TGTGCCAGCAGCCTCGACTCAGGGGGCGCCTCTGGCTACACCTTC. This chain uses TRBV9 with TRBJ1-2; 8 bases line up with TRBD1. Germline-derived CDR1 and CDR2 are SGDLS and YYNGEE. J was trimmed by 7 bases and V by 4 bases; bases with no gene match: 12. The CDR3 has 15 residues.

This chain connects TRBV7-2 to TRBJ2-6, with D unclear. CDR1 is SGHTA and CDR2 is FQGNSA in the germline V gene. The CDR3 consists of 15 residues. V was cut by 7 bases and J by 2 bases, with 12 bases left in between. CDR3 amino acids: CASTASAAGANVLTF. Written as DNA, the CDR3 is TGTGCCAGCACCGCCTCCGCGGCTGGGGCCAACGTCCTGACTTTC. The full variable domain, rest sourced from reference TRBV7-2 and TRBJ2-6, is GAGVSQSPSNKVTEKGKDVELRCDPISGHTALYWYRQSLGQGLEFLIYFQGNSAPDKSGLPSDRFSAERTGGSVSTLTIQRTQQEDSAVYLCASTASAAGANVLTFGAGSRLTVL.

V usage is TRBV4-3 and J usage is TRBJ1-5, with D maybe TRBD1 (5 bases). Trimming removed 1 base from V and 1 base from J, with 8 bases in between. The CDR3 loop spans 15 amino acids. Germline values: CDR1 LGHNA, CDR2 YSLEER. CDR3 in DNA: TGCGCCAGCAGCCAAGCCCGGGACAGCAATCAGCCCCAGCATTTT. Translated, it gives CASSQARDSNQPQHF.

In regard to this clonotype: One end of the junction is discordant with germline, which a read error may explain. The rearrangement links TRBV20-1 to TRBJ2-3; D ambiguous. Germline V gene lookup returns CDR1 DFQATT and CDR2 SNEGSKA (reference sequence). The CDR3 runs to 12 residues. DNA of the CDR3: TGCAGTGTTAGAACTAGCACAGATACGCAGTATTTT. Translated: CSVRTSTDTQYF.

This clonotype occurred once. CDR3 sequence reads: CASSAKDRDVGELFF. Here the CDR3 DNA reads TGTGCCAGCAGCGCCAAAGACAGGGACGTCGGGGAGCTGTTTTTT. The genes are TRBV7-9 and TRBJ2-2; TRBD1 matches 7 bases. V trimming: 5 bases; J trimming: 7 bases; junction bases outside the gene matches: 10. The CDR3 sequence is 15 residues long. Germline CDR1 is SEHNR and CDR2 is FQNEAQ (reference sequence).

The gene calls are TRBV11-1 and TRBJ2-7; either TRBD1 or TRBD2 may supply D (5 bases each). Trimming pared 9 bases from V and 7 bases from J, leaving 16 bases between. The CDR3 sequence is 12 residues long. The V gene's germline CDR1 is SGHAT and CDR2 FQDESV (reference sequence). The CDR3 spells CASGGWNREQYF. The DNA for the CDR3 is TGTGCCAGTGGGGGTTGGAACCGGGAGCAGTACTTC.

J is TRBJ1-2 and V is TRBV7-9, with a weak D call TRBD1 (5 bases). The CDR3 consists of 14 residues. From germline, CDR1 is SEHNR and CDR2 FQNEAQ (reference sequence). V gave up 4 bases and J gave up 2 bases, with 11 bases separating them. The CDR3 DNA reads as TGTGCCAGCAGCTCCCCGACAGAGAACTATGGCTACACCTTC. Encoded protein: CASSSPTENYGYTF.

The chain couples TRBV6-5 to TRBJ2-4; tentative D call: TRBD2 (6 bases). The CDR3 has 13 amino acids. Trimming cost V 3 bases and J 9 bases, with 12 bases left between them. Per germline, CDR1 MNHEY and CDR2 SVGAGI. The CDR3: CASSYGKGGIQYF. The CDR3 nucleotides read TGTGCCAGCAGTTATGGGAAGGGAGGCATTCAGTACTTC.

This clonotype was detected a few times. The chain combines TRBV6-5 with TRBJ2-2; no clear D gene. The CDR3 extends over 12 amino acids. Trimming stripped 3 bases from V and 8 bases from J, with 7 bases between. Per the germline V gene, CDR1 is MNHEY and CDR2 is SVGAGI. CDR3 sequence (DNA): TGTGCCAGCAGTTATAGTGCGGGGGAGCTGTTTTTT. Its translation is CASSYSAGELFF.